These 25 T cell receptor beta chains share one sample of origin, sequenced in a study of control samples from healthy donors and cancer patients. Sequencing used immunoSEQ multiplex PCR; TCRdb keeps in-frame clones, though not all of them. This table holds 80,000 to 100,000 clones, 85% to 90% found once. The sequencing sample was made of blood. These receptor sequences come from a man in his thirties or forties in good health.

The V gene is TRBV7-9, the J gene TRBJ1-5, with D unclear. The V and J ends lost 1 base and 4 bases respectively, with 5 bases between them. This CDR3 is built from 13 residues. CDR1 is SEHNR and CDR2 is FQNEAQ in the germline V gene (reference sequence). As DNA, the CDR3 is TGTGCCAGCAGCTTAGTAGAAAATCAGCCCCAGCATTTT. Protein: CASSLVENQPQHF.

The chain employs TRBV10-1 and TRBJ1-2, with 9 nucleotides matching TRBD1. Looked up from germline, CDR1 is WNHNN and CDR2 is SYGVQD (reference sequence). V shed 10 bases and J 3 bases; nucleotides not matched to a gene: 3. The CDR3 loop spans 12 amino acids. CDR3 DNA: TGCGCCACCTGGGACAGGGACTATGGCTACACCTTC. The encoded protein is CATWDRDYGYTF.

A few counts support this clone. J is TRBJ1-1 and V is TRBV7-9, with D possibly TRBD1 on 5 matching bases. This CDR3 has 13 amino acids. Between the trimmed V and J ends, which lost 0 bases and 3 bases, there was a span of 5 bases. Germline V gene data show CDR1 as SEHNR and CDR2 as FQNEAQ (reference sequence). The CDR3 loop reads CASSLAGDTEAFF. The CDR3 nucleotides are TGTGCCAGCAGCTTAGCAGGGGACACTGAAGCTTTCTTT.

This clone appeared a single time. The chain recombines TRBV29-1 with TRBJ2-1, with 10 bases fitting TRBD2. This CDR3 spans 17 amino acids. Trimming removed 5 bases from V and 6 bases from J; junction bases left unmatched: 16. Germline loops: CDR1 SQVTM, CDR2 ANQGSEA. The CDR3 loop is CSVMPLAGVRSSNEQFF. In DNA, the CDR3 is TGCAGCGTTATGCCCCTAGCGGGAGTCAGGAGTAGCAATGAGCAGTTCTTC.

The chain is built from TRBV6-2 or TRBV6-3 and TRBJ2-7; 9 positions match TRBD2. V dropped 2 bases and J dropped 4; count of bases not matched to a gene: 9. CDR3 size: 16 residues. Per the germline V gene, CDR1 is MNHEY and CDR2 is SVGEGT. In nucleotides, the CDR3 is TGTGCCAGCAGTTACGAGTCCGCGGGACTAGCTTACGAGCAGTACTTC. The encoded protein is CASSYESAGLAYEQYF.

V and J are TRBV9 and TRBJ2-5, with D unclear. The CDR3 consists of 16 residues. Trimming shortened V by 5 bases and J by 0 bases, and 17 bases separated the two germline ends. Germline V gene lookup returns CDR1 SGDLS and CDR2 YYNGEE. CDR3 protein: CASSVTGSPNQETQYF. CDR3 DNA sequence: TGTGCCAGCAGTGTAACCGGGTCCCCGAACCAAGAGACCCAGTACTTC.

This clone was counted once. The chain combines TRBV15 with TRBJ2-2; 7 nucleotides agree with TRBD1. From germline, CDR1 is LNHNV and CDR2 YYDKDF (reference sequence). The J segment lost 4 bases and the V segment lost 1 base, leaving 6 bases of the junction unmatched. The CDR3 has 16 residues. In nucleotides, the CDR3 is TGTGCCACCAGCAGAGCCCGACAGGGTACCACCGGGGAGCTGTTTTTT. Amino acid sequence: CATSRARQGTTGELFF.

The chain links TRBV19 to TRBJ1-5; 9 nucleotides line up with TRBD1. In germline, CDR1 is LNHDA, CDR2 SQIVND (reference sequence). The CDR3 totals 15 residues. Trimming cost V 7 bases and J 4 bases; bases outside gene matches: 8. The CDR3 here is CASKRDRVENQPQHF. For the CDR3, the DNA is TGTGCCAGTAAGAGGGACAGGGTCGAAAATCAGCCCCAGCATTTT.

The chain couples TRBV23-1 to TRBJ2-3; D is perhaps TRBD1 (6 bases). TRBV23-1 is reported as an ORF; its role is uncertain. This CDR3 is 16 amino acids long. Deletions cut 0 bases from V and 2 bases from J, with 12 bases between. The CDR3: CASSQSGDRFTDTQYF. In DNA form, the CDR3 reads TGCGCCAGCAGTCAATCTGGAGACAGGTTCACAGATACGCAGTATTTT.

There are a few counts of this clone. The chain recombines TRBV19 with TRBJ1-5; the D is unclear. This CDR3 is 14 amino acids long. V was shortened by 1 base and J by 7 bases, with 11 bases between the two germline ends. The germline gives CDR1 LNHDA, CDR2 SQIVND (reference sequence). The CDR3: CASSIGLAEQPQHF. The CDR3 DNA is TGTGCCAGTAGTATAGGCTTAGCTGAGCAGCCCCAGCATTTT. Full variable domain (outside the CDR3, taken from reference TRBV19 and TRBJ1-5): DGGITQSPKYLFRKEGQNVTLSCEQNLNHDAMYWYRQDPGQGLRLIYYSQIVNDFQKGDIAEGYSVSREKKESFPLTVTSAQKNPTAFYLCASSIGLAEQPQHFGDGTRLSIL.

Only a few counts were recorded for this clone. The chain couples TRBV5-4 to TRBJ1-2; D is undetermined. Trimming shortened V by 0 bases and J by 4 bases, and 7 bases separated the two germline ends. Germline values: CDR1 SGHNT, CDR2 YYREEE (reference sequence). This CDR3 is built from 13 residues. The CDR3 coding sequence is TGTGCCAGCAGCTTGGAAACGGGCTATGGCTACACCTTC. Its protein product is CASSLETGYGYTF.

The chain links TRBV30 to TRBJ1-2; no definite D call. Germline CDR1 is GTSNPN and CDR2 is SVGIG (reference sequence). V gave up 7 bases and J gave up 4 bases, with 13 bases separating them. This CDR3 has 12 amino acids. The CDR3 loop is CASSLGSYGYTF. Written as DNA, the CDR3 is TGTGCCTCGTCCCTTGGTTCCTATGGCTACACCTTC.

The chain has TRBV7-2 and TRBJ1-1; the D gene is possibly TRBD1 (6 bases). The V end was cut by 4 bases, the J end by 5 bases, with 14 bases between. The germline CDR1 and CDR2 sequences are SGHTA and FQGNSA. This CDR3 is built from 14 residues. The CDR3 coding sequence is TGTGCCAGCAGCTCAGAACAGGGCTGGACTGAAGCTTTCTTT. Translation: CASSSEQGWTEAFF.

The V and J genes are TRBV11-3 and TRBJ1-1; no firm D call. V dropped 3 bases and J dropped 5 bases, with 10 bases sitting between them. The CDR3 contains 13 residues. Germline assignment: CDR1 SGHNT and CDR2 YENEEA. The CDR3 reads CASSFSLGTEAFF. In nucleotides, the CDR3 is TGTGCCAGCAGCTTTTCTCTGGGGACTGAAGCTTTCTTT.

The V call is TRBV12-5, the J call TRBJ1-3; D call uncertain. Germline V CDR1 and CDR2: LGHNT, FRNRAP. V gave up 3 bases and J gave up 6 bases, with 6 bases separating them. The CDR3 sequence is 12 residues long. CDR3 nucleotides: TGTGCTAGTGGTTTCGGGGAAAACACCATATATTTT. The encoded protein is CASGFGENTIYF.

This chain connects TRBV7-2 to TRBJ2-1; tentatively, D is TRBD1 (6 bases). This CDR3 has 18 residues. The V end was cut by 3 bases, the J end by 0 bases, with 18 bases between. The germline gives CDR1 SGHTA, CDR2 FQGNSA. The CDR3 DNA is TGTGCCAGCAGCTTGGAGATCAGGGGAAGGAGCTCCTACAATGAGCAGTTCTTC. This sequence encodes CASSLEIRGRSSYNEQFF.

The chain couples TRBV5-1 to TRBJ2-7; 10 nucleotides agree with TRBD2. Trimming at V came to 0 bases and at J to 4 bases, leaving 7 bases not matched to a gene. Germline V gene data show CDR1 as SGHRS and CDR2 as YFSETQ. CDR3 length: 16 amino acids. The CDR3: CASSLVGASGSYEQYF. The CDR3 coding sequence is TGCGCCAGCAGCTTGGTAGGGGCTAGCGGGAGTTACGAGCAGTACTTC. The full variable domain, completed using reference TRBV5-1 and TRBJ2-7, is KAGVTQTPRYLIKTRGQQVTLSCSPISGHRSVSWYQQTPGQGLQFLFEYFSETQRNKGNFPGRFSGRQFSNSRSEMNVSTLELGDSALYLCASSLVGASGSYEQYFGPGTRLTVT.

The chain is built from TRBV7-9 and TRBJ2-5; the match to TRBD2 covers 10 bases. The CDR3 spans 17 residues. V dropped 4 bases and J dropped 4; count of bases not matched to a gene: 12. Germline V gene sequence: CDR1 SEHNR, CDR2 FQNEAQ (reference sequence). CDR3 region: CASSSWGSGRAGETQYF. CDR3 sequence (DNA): TGTGCCAGCAGCTCCTGGGGGAGCGGGAGGGCCGGAGAGACCCAGTACTTC.

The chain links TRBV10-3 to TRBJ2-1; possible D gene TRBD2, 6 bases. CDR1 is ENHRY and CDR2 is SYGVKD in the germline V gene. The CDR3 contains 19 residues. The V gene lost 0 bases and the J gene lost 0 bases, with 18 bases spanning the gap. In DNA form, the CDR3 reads TGTGCCATCAGTGAGTCCGTTATTAGCGGCAAACCCTCCTACAATGAGCAGTTCTTC. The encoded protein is CAISESVISGKPSYNEQFF.

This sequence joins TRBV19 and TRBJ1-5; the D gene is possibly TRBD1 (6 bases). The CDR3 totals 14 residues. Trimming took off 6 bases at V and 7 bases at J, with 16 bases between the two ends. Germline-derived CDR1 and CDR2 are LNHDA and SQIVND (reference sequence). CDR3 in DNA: TGTGCCAGTAGCCACAGGGATATCGAGCAGCCCCAGCATTTT. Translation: CASSHRDIEQPQHF.

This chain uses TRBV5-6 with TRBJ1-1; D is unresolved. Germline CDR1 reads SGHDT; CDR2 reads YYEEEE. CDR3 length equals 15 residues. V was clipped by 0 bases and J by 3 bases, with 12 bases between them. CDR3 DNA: TGTGCCAGCAGCTTGGGATTCCCTGTGGACACTGAAGCTTTCTTT. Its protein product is CASSLGFPVDTEAFF.

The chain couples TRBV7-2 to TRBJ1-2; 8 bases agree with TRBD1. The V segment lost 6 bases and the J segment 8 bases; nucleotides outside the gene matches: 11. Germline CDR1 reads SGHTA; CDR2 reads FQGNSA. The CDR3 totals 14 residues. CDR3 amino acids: CASRTGQGRDGYTF. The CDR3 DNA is TGTGCCAGCAGAACAGGACAGGGAAGGGACGGCTACACCTTC. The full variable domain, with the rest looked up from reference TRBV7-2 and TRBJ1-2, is GAGVSQSPSNKVTEKGKDVELRCDPISGHTALYWYRQSLGQGLEFLIYFQGNSAPDKSGLPSDRFSAERTGGSVSTLTIQRTQQEDSAVYLCASRTGQGRDGYTFGSGTRLTVV.

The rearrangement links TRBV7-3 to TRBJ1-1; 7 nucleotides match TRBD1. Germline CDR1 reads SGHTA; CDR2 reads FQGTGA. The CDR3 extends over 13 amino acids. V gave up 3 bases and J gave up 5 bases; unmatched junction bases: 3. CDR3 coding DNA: TGTGCCAGCAGCTTGTCGGGACAGACTGAAGCTTTCTTT. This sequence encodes CASSLSGQTEAFF.

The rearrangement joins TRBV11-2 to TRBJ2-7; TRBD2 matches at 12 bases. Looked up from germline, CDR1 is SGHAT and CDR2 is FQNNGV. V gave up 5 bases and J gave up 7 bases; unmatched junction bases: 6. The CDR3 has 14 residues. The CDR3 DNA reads TGTGCCAGCAGCGCCACTAGCGGGAGGTTTGAGCAGTACTTC. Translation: CASSATSGRFEQYF.

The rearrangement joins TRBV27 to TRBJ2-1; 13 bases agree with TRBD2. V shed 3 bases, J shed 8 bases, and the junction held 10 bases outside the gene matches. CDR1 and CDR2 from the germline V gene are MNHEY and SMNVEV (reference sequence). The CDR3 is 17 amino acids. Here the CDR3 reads CASSFDTSGRASDEQFF. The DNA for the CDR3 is TGTGCCAGCAGTTTTGACACTAGCGGGAGGGCCTCGGATGAGCAGTTCTTC.